Presented here are 7 T cell receptor beta chains from one specimen sequenced in a study of T cell responses to AZD1222 COVID-19 vaccine. Profiling relied on immunoSEQ multiplex PCR, and the TCRdb table lists in-frame clones only, not all of them. Of approximately 130,000 clones in the sample, approximately 88% were seen once. The input for sequencing was peripheral blood, taken 28 days after the second AZD1222 dose. Receptors were obtained from an adult who received the AZD1222 COVID-19 vaccine.

V and J are TRBV18 and TRBJ2-7; 7 bases map to TRBD2. This CDR3 is 14 amino acids long. The ends lost 3 bases at V and 0 bases at J; junction bases unmatched: 2. Germline V CDR1 and CDR2: KGHSH, LQKENI. The CDR3 nucleotides read TGTGCCAGCTCACCGGCTAGCGGCTCCTACGAGCAGTACTTC. It translates to CASSPASGSYEQYF.

V and J are TRBV5-8 and TRBJ1-5; D unresolved. Germline values: CDR1 SGHTS, CDR2 YDEGEE. The CDR3 is 14 residues long. V was pared by 1 base and J by 8 bases, with 13 bases between. CDR3 region: CASSLFWGEEPQHF. The CDR3 DNA sequence: TGTGCCAGCAGCTTGTTCTGGGGAGAGGAGCCCCAGCATTTT.

The rearrangement links TRBV2 to TRBJ2-3; D is unclear. The V gene's germline CDR1 is SNHLY and CDR2 FYNNEI. There are 15 residues in the CDR3. V lost 4 bases to trimming and J lost 0 bases, with 11 bases between them. The CDR3 nucleotides are TGTGCCAGCAGTGTCTCGAGTACTAGCACAGATACGCAGTATTTT. Its protein is CASSVSSTSTDTQYF. The entire variable domain, with the rest obtained from reference TRBV2 and TRBJ2-3, is as follows: EPEVTQTPSHQVTQMGQEVILRCVPISNHLYFYWYRQILGQKVEFLVSFYNNEISEKSEIFDDQFSVERPDGSNFTLKIRSTKLEDSAMYFCASSVSSTSTDTQYFGPGTRLTVL.

A note on this clone: A much larger clone differs by one base, so this may be a read error. This CDR3 is also generated by other DNA sequences in the sample. The CDR3 here is CARSQDRGGWSGELFF. The CDR3 coding sequence is TGTGCCCGCAGCCAAGACCGGGGGGGGTGGTCCGGGGAGCTGTTTTTT. J is TRBJ2-2 and V is TRBV4-2; 8 bases map to TRBD2. CDR3 length equals 16 residues. CDR1 and CDR2 (germline): LGHNA, YNFKEQ.

Comment on this clone: This sample includes further DNA sequences coding for the same CDR3. V usage is TRBV2 and J usage is TRBJ1-5, with 9 bases lining up with TRBD1. Trimming at V came to 4 bases and at J to 2 bases, leaving 0 bases not matched to a gene. This CDR3 has 14 amino acids. Germline CDR1 reads SNHLY; CDR2 reads FYNNEI. CDR3 sequence: CASSGTGGNQPQHF. Written as DNA, the CDR3 is TGTGCCAGCAGTGGGACAGGGGGCAATCAGCCCCAGCATTTT.

The rearrangement links TRBV5-1 to TRBJ2-5; D might be TRBD2 (6 bases). The germline gives CDR1 SGHRS, CDR2 YFSETQ. V lost 2 bases and J 4 bases, leaving 15 bases between the germline ends. The CDR3 runs 15 residues. This CDR3 is CASSFAGQGRETQYF. CDR3 nucleotide sequence: TGCGCCAGCAGCTTCGCGGGGCAGGGACGAGAGACCCAGTACTTC.

The chain has TRBV5-4 and TRBJ2-3, with 9 nucleotides matching TRBD2. CDR3 length: 17 residues. V trimming: 1 base; J trimming: 4 bases; junction bases outside the gene matches: 10. Germline values: CDR1 SGHNT, CDR2 YYREEE (reference sequence). CDR3 region: CASSLFGGGVYADTQYF. In DNA, the CDR3 is TGTGCCAGCAGCTTGTTTGGCGGGGGGGTATATGCAGATACGCAGTATTTT.